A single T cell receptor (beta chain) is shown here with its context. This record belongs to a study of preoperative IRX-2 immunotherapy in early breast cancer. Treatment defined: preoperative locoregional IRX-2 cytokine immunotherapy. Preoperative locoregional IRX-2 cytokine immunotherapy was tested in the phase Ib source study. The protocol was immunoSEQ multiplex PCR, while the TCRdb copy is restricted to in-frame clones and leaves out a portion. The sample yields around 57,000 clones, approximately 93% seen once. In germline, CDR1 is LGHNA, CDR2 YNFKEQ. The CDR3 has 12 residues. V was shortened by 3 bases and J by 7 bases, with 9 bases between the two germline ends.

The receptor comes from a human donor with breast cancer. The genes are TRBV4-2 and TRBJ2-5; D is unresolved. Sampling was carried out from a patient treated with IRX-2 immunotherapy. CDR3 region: CASSQPWGTQYF. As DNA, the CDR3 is TGTGCCAGCAGCCAGCCCTGGGGGACCCAGTACTTC.